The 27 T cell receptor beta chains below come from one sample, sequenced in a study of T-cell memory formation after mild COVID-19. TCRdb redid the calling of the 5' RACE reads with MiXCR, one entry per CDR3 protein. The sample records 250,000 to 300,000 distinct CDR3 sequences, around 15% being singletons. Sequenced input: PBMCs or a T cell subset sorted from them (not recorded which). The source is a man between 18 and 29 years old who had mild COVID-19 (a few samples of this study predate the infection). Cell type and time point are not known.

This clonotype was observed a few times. CDR3 DNA: TGTGCCAGCCGGCGGGGGGGCCTCGCAGATACGCAGTATTTT. The encoded protein is CASRRGGLADTQYF. The chain recombines TRBV6-1 with TRBJ2-3; 9 positions agree with TRBD2. Germline assignment: CDR1 MNHNS and CDR2 SASEGT. Trimming removed 8 bases from V and 4 bases from J; junction bases left unmatched: 7. This CDR3 is built from 14 residues.

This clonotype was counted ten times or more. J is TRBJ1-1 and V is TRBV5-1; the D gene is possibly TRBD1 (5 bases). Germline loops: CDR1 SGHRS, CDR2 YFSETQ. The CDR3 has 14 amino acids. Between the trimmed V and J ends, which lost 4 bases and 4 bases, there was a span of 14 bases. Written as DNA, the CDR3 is TGCGCCAGCAGCGTGGTTGACAGAAGCACTGAAGCTTTCTTT. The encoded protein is CASSVVDRSTEAFF.

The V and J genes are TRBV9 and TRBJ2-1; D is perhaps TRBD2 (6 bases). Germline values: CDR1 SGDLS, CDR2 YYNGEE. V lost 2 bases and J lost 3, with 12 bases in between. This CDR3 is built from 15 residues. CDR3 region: CASSVTGGRYNEQFF. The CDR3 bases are TGTGCCAGCAGCGTTACCGGGGGTCGCTACAATGAGCAGTTCTTC.

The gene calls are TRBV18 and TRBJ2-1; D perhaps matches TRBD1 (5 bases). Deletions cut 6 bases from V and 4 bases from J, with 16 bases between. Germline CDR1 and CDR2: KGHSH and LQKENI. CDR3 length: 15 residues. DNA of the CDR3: TGTGCCAGCTCGCTCGGACAAGGAAAGTACAATGAGCAGTTCTTC. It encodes CASSLGQGKYNEQFF.

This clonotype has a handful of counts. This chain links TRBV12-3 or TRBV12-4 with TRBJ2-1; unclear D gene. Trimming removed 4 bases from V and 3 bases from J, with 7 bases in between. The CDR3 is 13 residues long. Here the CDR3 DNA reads TGTGCCAGCAGTTCCCCCAACTACAATGAGCAGTTCTTC. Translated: CASSSPNYNEQFF.

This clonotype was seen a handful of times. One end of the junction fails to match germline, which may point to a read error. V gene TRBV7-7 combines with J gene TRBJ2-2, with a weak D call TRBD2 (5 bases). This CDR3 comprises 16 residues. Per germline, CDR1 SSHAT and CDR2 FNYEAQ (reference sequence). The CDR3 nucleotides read TGTGCCAGCAGCCCGACGGAGGTTAGGAACCCCGGGGAGCTGTTTTTT. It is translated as CASSPTEVRNPGELFF.

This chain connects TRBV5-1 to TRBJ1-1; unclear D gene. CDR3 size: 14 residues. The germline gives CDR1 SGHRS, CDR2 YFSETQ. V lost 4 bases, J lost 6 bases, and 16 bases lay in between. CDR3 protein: CASSPDYDAAEAFF. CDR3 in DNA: TGCGCCAGCAGCCCTGACTATGACGCGGCTGAAGCTTTCTTT.

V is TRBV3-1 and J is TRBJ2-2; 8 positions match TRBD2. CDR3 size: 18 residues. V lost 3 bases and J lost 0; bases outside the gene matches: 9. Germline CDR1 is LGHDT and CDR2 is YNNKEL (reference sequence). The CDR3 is CASSQGGISGANTGELFF. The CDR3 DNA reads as TGTGCCAGCAGCCAGGGTGGCATTAGCGGGGCGAACACCGGGGAGCTGTTTTTT.

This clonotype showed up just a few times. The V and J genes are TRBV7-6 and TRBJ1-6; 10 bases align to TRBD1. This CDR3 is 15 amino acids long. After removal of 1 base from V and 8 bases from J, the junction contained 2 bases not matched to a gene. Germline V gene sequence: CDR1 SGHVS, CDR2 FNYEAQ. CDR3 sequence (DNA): TGTGCCAGCAGCTTAGGACAGGGGGCGCATTCACCCCTCCACTTT. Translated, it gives CASSLGQGAHSPLHF. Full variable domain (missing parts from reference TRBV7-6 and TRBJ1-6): GAGVSQSPRYKVTKRGQDVALRCDPISGHVSLYWYRQALGQGPEFLTYFNYEAQQDKSGLPNDRFSAERPEGSISTLTIQRTEQRDSAMYRCASSLGQGAHSPLHFGNGTRLTVT.

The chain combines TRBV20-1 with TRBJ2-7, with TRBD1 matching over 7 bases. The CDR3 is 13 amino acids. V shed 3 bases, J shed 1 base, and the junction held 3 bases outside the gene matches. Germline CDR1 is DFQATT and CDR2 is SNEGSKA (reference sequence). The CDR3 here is CSARDRRSYEQYV. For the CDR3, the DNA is TGCAGTGCTAGGGACAGGCGGTCCTACGAGCAGTACGTC.

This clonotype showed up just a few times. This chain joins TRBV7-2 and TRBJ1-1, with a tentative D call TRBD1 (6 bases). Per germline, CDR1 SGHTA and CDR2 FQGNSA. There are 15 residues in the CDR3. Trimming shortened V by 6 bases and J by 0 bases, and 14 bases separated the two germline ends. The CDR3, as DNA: TGTGCCAGCAGACCCCTGGACAGCATGAACACTGAAGCTTTCTTT. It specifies CASRPLDSMNTEAFF.

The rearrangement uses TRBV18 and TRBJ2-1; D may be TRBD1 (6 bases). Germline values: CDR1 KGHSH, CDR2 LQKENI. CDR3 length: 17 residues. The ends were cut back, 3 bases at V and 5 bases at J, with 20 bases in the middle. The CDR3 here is CASSPATRGFRDNEQFF. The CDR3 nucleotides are TGTGCCAGCTCACCGGCTACTAGGGGGTTTAGGGACAATGAGCAGTTCTTC. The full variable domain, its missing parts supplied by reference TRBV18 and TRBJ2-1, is NAGVMQNPRHLVRRRGQEARLRCSPMKGHSHVYWYRQLPEEGLKFMVYLQKENIIDESGMPKERFSAEFPKEGPSILRIQQVVRGDSAAYFCASSPATRGFRDNEQFFGPGTRLTVL.

The CDR3 DNA is TGTGCCAGCAGCCAACATGGTACGGGGAACACTGAAGCTTTCTTT. Protein: CASSQHGTGNTEAFF. The chain combines TRBV4-2 with TRBJ1-1; D not certain. The CDR3 runs 15 residues. The ends were cut back, 2 bases at V and 1 base at J, with 11 bases in the middle. Germline V gene data show CDR1 as LGHNA and CDR2 as YNFKEQ.

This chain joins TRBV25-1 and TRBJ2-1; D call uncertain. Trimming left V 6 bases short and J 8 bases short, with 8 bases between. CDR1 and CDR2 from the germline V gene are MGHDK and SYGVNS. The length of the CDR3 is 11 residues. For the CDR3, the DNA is TGTGCCAGCAGGATTAGTTATGAGCAGTTCTTC. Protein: CASRISYEQFF.

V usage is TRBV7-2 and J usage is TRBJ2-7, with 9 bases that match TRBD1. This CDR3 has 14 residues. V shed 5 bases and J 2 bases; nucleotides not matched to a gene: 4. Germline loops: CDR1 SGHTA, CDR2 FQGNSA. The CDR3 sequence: CASSPDRGAYEQYF. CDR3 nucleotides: TGTGCCAGCAGCCCCGACAGGGGGGCCTACGAGCAGTACTTC.

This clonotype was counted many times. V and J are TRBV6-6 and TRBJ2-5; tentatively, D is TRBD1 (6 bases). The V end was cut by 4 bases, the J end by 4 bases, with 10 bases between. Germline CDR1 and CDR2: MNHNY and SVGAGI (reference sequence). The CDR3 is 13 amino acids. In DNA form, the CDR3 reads TGTGCCAGCAGTTCTCAGGGGCGAGAGACCCAGTACTTC. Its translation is CASSSQGRETQYF.

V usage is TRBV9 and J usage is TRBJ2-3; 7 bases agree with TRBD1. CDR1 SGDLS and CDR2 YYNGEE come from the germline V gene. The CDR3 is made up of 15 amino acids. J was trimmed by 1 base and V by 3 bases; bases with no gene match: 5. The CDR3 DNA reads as TGTGCCAGCAGCGCGCGACAGGGCGGCACAGATACGCAGTATTTT. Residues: CASSARQGGTDTQYF.

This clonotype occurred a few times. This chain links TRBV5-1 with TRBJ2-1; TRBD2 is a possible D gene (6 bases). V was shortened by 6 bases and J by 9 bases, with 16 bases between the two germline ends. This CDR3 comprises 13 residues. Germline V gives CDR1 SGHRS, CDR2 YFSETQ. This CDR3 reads CASTMGGIGEQFF. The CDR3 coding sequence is TGCGCCAGCACGATGGGGGGTATTGGTGAGCAGTTCTTC.

The CDR3 region has the DNA TGTGCCGTGGGGCAGTACGATTCACCCCTCCACTTT. This codes for CAVGQYDSPLHF. V gene TRBV4-2 combines with J gene TRBJ1-6; possible D gene TRBD1, 5 bases. Germline CDR1 and CDR2: LGHNA and YNFKEQ. V lost 11 bases to trimming and J lost 8 bases, with 13 bases between them. The CDR3 runs to 12 residues.

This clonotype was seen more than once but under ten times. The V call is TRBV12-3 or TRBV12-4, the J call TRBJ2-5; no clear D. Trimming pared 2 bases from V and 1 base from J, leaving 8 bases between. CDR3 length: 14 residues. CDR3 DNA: TGTGCCAGCAGTTTACCAGAAAGCCAAGAGACCCAGTACTTC. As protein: CASSLPESQETQYF.

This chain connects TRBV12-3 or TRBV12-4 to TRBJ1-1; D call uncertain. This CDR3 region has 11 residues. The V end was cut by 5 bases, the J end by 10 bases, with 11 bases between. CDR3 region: CASSQKSRAFF. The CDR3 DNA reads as TGTGCCAGCAGTCAAAAAAGCAGAGCTTTCTTT.

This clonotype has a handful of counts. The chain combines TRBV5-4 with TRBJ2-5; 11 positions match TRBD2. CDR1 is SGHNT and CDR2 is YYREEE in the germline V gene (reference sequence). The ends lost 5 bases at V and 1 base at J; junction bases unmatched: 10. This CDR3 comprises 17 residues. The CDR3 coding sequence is TGTGCCAGCAGTCATTTTGCCCTAGCGGGGGGCCAAGAGACCCAGTACTTC. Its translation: CASSHFALAGGQETQYF.

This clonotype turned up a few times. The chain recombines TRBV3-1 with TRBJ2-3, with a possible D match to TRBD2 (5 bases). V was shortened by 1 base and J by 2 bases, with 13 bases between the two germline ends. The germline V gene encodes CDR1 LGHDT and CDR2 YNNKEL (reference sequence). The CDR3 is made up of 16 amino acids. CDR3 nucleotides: TGTGCCAGCAGCCAAGTCTCGGGGTTTTTCACAGATACGCAGTATTTT. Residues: CASSQVSGFFTDTQYF.

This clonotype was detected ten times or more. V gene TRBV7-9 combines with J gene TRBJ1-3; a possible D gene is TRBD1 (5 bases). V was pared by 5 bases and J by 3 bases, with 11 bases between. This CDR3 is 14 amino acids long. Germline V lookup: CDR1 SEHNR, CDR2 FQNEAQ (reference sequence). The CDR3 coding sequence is TGTGCCAGCAGCCTCCGCCAGGGTGGAAACACCATATATTTT. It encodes CASSLRQGGNTIYF.

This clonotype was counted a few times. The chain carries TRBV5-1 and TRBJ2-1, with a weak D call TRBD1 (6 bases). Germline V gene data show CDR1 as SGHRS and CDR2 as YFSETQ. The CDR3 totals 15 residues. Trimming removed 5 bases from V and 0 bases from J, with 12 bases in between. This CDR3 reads CASRVGGSSYNEQFF. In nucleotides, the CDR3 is TGCGCCAGCAGAGTAGGGGGAAGCTCCTACAATGAGCAGTTCTTC.

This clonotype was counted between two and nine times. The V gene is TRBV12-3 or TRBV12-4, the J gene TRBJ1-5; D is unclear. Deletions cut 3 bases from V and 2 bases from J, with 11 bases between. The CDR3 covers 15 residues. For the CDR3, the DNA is TGTGCCAGCAGTTTCCGGGGATGGGGCAATCAGCCCCAGCATTTT. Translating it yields CASSFRGWGNQPQHF.

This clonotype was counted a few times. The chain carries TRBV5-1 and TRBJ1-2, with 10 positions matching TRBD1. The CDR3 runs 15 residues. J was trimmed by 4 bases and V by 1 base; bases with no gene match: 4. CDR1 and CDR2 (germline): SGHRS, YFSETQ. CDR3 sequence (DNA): TGCGCCAGCAGCTTGCCGGGACAGGGGAGCTATGGCTACACCTTC. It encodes CASSLPGQGSYGYTF.